The present TCR beta chain was sequenced within a study of T cells in Graves' hyperthyroidism and ophthalmopathy. The investigators amplified TCR beta CDR3 regions from RNA transcripts. Carried out on the TCR CDR3, a first-round RT-PCR used the HTBI primer set. TCRdb re-called the multiplex PCR reads through MiXCR, storing one row per CDR3 protein. Seen here are 450,000 to 600,000 distinct CDR3 sequences, just under 20% observed once, and the top ten hold around 50%. Study results and limitations: Most expanded thyroid clonotypes above 0.001 recurred in blood. Stable hyperthyroidism and ophthalmopathy were separated using 13 V-J signatures.

CDR3 length: 16 amino acids. The V end was cut by 0 bases, the J end by 2 bases, with 12 bases between. Germline CDR1 and CDR2: SGHRS and YFSETQ. In the ophthalmopathy cohort, Clinical Activity Score was at least 3, NOSPECS grade at least 4, and duration under 3 months. With regard to this clonotype: Its antigen is as yet unknown.

Sequencing used blood. The clonotype comes from a man aged 40-50 years with Graves' ophthalmopathy. J is TRBJ1-3 and V is TRBV5-1; possibly TRBD1 for D (6 bases). CDR3 DNA sequence: TGCGCCAGCAGCTTGGATATGGGGGCAACTGGAAACACCATATATTTT. This translates into CASSLDMGATGNTIYF. The whole variable domain, filled in from reference TRBV5-1 and TRBJ1-3, reads KAGVTQTPRYLIKTRGQQVTLSCSPISGHRSVSWYQQTPGQGLQFLFEYFSETQRNKGNFPGRFSGRQFSNSRSEMNVSTLELGDSALYLCASSLDMGATGNTIYFGEGSWLTVV.